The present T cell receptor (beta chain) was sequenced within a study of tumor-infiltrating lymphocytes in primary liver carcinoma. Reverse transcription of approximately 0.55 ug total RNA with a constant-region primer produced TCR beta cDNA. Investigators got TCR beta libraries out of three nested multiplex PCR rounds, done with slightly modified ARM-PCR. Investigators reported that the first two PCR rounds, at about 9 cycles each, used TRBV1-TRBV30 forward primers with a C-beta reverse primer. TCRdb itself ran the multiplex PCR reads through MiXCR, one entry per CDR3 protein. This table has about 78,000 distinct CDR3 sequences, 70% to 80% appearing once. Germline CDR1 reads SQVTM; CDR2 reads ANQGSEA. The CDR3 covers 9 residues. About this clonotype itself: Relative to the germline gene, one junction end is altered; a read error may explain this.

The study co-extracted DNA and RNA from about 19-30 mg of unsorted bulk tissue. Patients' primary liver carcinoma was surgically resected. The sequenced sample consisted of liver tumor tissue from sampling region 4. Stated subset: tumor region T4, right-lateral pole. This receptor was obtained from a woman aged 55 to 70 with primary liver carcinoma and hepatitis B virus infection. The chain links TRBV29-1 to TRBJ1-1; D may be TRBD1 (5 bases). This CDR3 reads CRGGDEALF. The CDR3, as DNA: TGCAGAGGAGGGGATGAAGCTTTATTT.